A selection of T cell receptor beta chains follows, all from one sample in a study of blood T cell repertoires in COVID-19. Assay: immunoSEQ multiplex PCR; the TCRdb copy retains only in-frame clones and omits some. This table has about 250,000 clones, about 80% appearing once. The source material was peripheral blood. These receptors were collected from a man aged 45-65 years with active or convalescent COVID-19. The CDR3 runs from the conserved cysteine through the conserved F or W. D genes are given only for firm matches. Clone size, where shown, is once, few, many, or a class for clones that have expanded.

J | size | D | V | DNA | CDR3
TRBJ2-5 | few | TRBD2 | TRBV4-2 | TGTGCCAGCAGCCAAGAACTAGCGGGGGGCGGGTTAGAGACCCAGTACTTC | CASSQELAGGGLETQYF
TRBJ1-1 | NA | NA | TRBV12-3/TRBV12-4 | TGTGCCAGCACCAACCGGGGGAACACTGAAGCTTTCTTT | CASTNRGNTEAFF
TRBJ2-3 | NA | TRBD2 | TRBV7-9 | TGTGCCAGCAGCCCAACCGGGACTAGGGTTGTCGATACGCAGTATTTT | CASSPTGTRVVDTQYF
TRBJ2-2 | NA | TRBD1 | TRBV7-9 | TGTGCCAGCAGCCAGGACAGGGACACCGGGGAGCTGTTTTTT | CASSQDRDTGELFF
TRBJ1-2 | NA | NA | TRBV10-2 | TGCGCCAGCAGCGCCGGACAGAACTATGGCTACACCTTC | CASSAGQNYGYTF
TRBJ1-1 | NA | TRBD1 | TRBV29-1 | TGCAGCGTTGGAGGACAGGGTGTCACTGAAGCTTTCTTT | CSVGGQGVTEAFF
TRBJ1-5 | NA | TRBD1 | TRBV6-4 | TGTGCCAGCAGTGCCTACCGGGACAGGGTCAATCAGCCCCAGCATTTT | CASSAYRDRVNQPQHF
TRBJ2-6 | NA | NA | TRBV6-2/TRBV6-3 | TGTGCCAGCAGTCCAGGGACACTCTCTGGGGCCAACGTCCTGACTTTC | CASSPGTLSGANVLTF
TRBJ1-5 | NA | NA | TRBV15 | TGTGCCACCAGCAGAGATCGTCGTTCAGGGAGGCTTGGGCAGCCCCAGCATTTT | CATSRDRRSGRLGQPQHF
TRBJ2-2 | NA | NA | TRBV19 | TGTGCCAGTAGTCAGGGGTGGGGGGAGCTGTTTTTT | CASSQGWGELFF
TRBJ2-7 | NA | TRBD1 | TRBV18 | TGTGCCAGCTCACCACGGGGACAGGGAGTTGGGGAGCAGTACTTC | CASSPRGQGVGEQYF
TRBJ1-1 | NA | NA | TRBV12-3/TRBV12-4 | TGTGCCAGCAGTTTAATAGGGGACACTGAAGCTTTCTTT | CASSLIGDTEAFF
TRBJ1-1 | NA | NA | TRBV5-1 | TGCGCCAGCAGCCTCGAGGGAGGGAACACTGAAGCTTTCTTT | CASSLEGGNTEAFF